This is a list of T cell receptor beta chains from one sample in a study of T-cell reconstitution after alpha-beta-depleted transplantation in children. Each CDR3 protein is one row after TCRdb ran MiXCR on the PCR reads. The sample lists some 490,000 distinct CDR3 sequences; under 15% were seen once. This sample comprised PBMCs from the stem cell graft donor, obtained from the stem cell graft. Receptors were obtained from a human donor who donated a stem cell graft to a child with combined immunodeficiency. The CDR3 runs from the conserved cysteine through the conserved F or W. A D gene is named only where the DNA matches it firmly. Size values are once, few and many counts, or a class for expanded clones, and some rows have none.

V: TRBV6-5
J: TRBJ2-1
size: -
D: -
CDR3: CASSYRTAHNEQFF
DNA: TGTGCCAGCAGTTACAGGACAGCACACAATGAGCAGTTCTTC

V: TRBV5-6
J: TRBJ1-4
size: few
D: -
CDR3: CASQEGTNEKLFF
DNA: TGTGCCAGCCAAGAAGGAACTAATGAAAAACTGTTTTTT

V: TRBV20-1
J: TRBJ1-2
size: many
D: -
CDR3: CSARHRQHGYTF
DNA: TGCAGTGCTAGACACAGGCAACATGGCTACACCTTC

V: TRBV18
J: TRBJ2-3
size: -
D: -
CDR3: CASSPRASGTDTQYF
DNA: TGTGCCAGCTCACCACGGGCATCGGGGACGGATACGCAGTATTTT

V: TRBV20-1
J: TRBJ2-1
size: many
D: -
CDR3: CSARDASGSSYNEQFF
DNA: TGCAGTGCTAGAGATGCCAGTGGAAGCTCCTACAATGAGCAGTTCTTC

V: TRBV4-3
J: TRBJ1-1
size: few
D: -
CDR3: CASSQDSTSNTEAFF
DNA: TGCGCCAGCAGCCAAGATAGTACCTCGAACACTGAAGCTTTCTTT

V: TRBV2
J: TRBJ2-3
size: -
D: TRBD2
CDR3: CASSESLAGVADTQYF
DNA: TGTGCCAGCAGTGAAAGCCTAGCGGGAGTCGCAGATACGCAGTATTTT

V: TRBV11-2
J: TRBJ2-3
size: few
D: -
CDR3: CASSAGATQYF
DNA: TGTGCCAGCAGCGCCGGGGCAACGCAGTATTTT

V: TRBV28
J: TRBJ2-1
size: many
D: TRBD1
CDR3: CASSDRGPNEQFF
DNA: TGTGCCAGCAGTGACAGGGGGCCCAATGAGCAGTTCTTC

V: TRBV12-3/TRBV12-4
J: TRBJ1-5
size: many
D: -
CDR3: CASSLEGANQPQHF
DNA: TGTGCCAGCAGTTTAGAAGGGGCTAATCAGCCCCAGCATTTT

V: TRBV29-1
J: TRBJ2-3
size: many
D: TRBD2
CDR3: CSVGAFAGGGDTQYF
DNA: TGCAGCGTTGGAGCGTTTGCGGGGGGAGGGGATACGCAGTATTTT

V: TRBV6-2/TRBV6-3
J: TRBJ2-3
size: few
D: TRBD1
CDR3: CASSYDEDRGADTQYF
DNA: TGTGCCAGCAGTTACGATGAGGACAGGGGGGCAGATACGCAGTATTTT

V: TRBV7-2
J: TRBJ2-7
size: -
D: -
CDR3: CASSFIGRYEQYF
DNA: TGTGCCAGCAGCTTCATCGGACGGTACGAGCAGTACTTC

V: TRBV29-1
J: TRBJ2-2
size: many
D: -
CDR3: CSVVFMGSGTGELFF
DNA: TGCAGCGTTGTTTTCATGGGCTCGGGCACCGGGGAGCTGTTTTTT

V: TRBV7-9
J: TRBJ2-5
size: -
D: -
CDR3: CASSSLIGPQETQYF
DNA: TGTGCCAGCAGCTCCCTAATTGGCCCTCAAGAGACCCAGTACTTC

V: TRBV7-9
J: TRBJ1-2
size: few
D: -
CDR3: CASSLVGTSGGYTF
DNA: TGTGCCAGCAGCTTAGTAGGGACATCGGGCGGCTACACCTTC

V: TRBV7-2
J: TRBJ2-7
size: few
D: TRBD1
CDR3: CASSLWTGGGEQYF
DNA: TGTGCCAGCAGCTTATGGACAGGGGGCGGCGAGCAGTACTTC

V: TRBV11-2
J: TRBJ2-2
size: many
D: -
CDR3: CASSLGRSGELFF
DNA: TGTGCCAGCAGCTTAGGACGCTCCGGGGAGCTGTTTTTT

V: TRBV11-2
J: TRBJ1-2
size: -
D: TRBD1
CDR3: CASSLVTGGFNGYTF
DNA: TGTGCCAGCAGCTTAGTGACAGGGGGATTTAACGGCTACACCTTC

V: TRBV12-3/TRBV12-4
J: TRBJ2-5
size: -
D: -
CDR3: CASRNFGQETQYF
DNA: TGTGCCAGCAGAAACTTTGGTCAAGAGACCCAGTACTTC

V: TRBV6-5
J: TRBJ2-2
size: -
D: -
CDR3: CASSYVDTGELFF
DNA: TGTGCCAGCAGTTACGTAGACACCGGGGAGCTGTTTTTT

V: TRBV9
J: TRBJ2-3
size: -
D: -
CDR3: CASSVGTGGTPANTQYF
DNA: TGTGCCAGCAGCGTAGGTACCGGGGGAACTCCCGCTAATACGCAGTATTTT

V: TRBV5-1
J: TRBJ2-7
size: many
D: -
CDR3: CASSLQGQLTYEQYF
DNA: TGCGCCAGCAGCTTGCAAGGGCAACTTACCTACGAGCAGTACTTC

V: TRBV12-3/TRBV12-4
J: TRBJ1-6
size: few
D: -
CDR3: CASSLGGRAENSPLHF
DNA: TGTGCCAGCAGTTTAGGCGGCAGAGCAGAGAATTCACCCCTCCACTTT

V: TRBV29-1
J: TRBJ2-5
size: few
D: -
CDR3: CSLLGGQRQETQYF
DNA: TGCAGCCTCTTGGGGGGACAGAGGCAAGAGACCCAGTACTTC

V: TRBV12-3/TRBV12-4
J: TRBJ1-1
size: -
D: -
CDR3: CASTKQGTEAFF
DNA: TGTGCCAGCACCAAACAGGGAACTGAAGCTTTCTTT

V: TRBV21-1
J: TRBJ2-7
size: few
D: -
CDR3: CASSKRPGQEYEQYF
DNA: TGTGCCAGCAGCAAGCGACCGGGACAGGAGTACGAGCAGTACTTC

V: TRBV7-6
J: TRBJ2-3
size: -
D: -
CDR3: CASSLIVGDGTQGADTQYF
DNA: TGTGCCAGCAGCTTAATCGTCGGGGACGGGACTCAGGGGGCAGATACGCAGTATTTT

V: TRBV12-3/TRBV12-4
J: TRBJ2-3
size: few
D: -
CDR3: CASSSTTSSADTQYF
DNA: TGTGCCAGCAGTTCGACGACCTCCAGCGCAGATACGCAGTATTTT

V: TRBV24-1
J: TRBJ2-7
size: -
D: -
CDR3: CATSDSGALASHEQYF
DNA: TGTGCCACCAGTGATTCAGGGGCCCTAGCGTCCCACGAGCAGTACTTC

V: TRBV6-1
J: TRBJ2-1
size: -
D: -
CDR3: CASSDHGKVRNEQFF
DNA: TGTGCCAGCAGTGACCACGGGAAAGTCAGGAATGAGCAGTTCTTC